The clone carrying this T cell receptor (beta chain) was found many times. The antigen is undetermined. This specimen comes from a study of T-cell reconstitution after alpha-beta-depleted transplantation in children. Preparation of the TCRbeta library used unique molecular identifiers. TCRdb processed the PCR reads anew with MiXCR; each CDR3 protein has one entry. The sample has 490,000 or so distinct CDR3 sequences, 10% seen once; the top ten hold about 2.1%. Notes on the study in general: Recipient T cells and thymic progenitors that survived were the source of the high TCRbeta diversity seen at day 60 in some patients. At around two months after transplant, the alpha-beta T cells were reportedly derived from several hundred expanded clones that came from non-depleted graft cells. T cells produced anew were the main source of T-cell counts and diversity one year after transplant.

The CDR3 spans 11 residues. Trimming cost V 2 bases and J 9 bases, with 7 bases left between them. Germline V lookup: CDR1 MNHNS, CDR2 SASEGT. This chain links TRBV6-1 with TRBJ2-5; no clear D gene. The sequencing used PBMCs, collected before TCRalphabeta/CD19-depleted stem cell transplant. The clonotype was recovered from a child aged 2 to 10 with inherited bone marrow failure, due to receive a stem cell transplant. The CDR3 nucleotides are TGTGCCAGCAGTGAAACCGGGTCCCAGTACTTC. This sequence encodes CASSETGSQYF.